The 17 T cell receptor beta chains in this list originate from one sample, sequenced in a study of regulatory T cells in long-lasting Graves disease (dated by TCRdb to the early 2020s). The library was prepared using multiplex PCR. For sequencing, an Illumina HiSeq 4000 was employed. iRepertoire HTBI primers and Arm-PCR amplification of CDR3 regions were used to construct TCR beta libraries. Through fastp at Q25 and MiXCR, TCRdb rebuilt clones from the public reads, retaining in-frame beta chains. CDR3 protein sequences are deduplicated, and each keeps its most common genes and DNA. The sample table holds about 500,000 distinct CDR3 sequences, of which around 13% were seen once. The leading ten clones occupy about 8.9% of the sample. The sample's time point label, in plain terms: newly diagnosed GD, antithyroid drugs for less than 3 months. For both TCR sequencing and RNA sequencing, RNA was extracted from PBMCs in TRIzol.

This same sample was also part of a study on T cells in Graves' hyperthyroidism and ophthalmopathy.

The sample in question was peripheral blood mononuclear cells (PBMCs), obtained at new diagnosis, from a patient treated with antithyroid drugs. The receptors derive from a woman in her 30s with Graves disease. Donor details come from another sample of the same person, matched by shared clones.

This clonotype was counted many times. V usage is TRBV9 and J usage is TRBJ1-4; no reliable D call. Germline V gene data show CDR1 as SGDLS and CDR2 as YYNGEE. CDR3 length: 14 amino acids. Trimming removed 2 bases at V and 8 bases at J, with 13 bases between. CDR3: CASSVGPRKEKLFF. CDR3 DNA: TGTGCCAGCAGCGTGGGCCCGAGGAAGGAAAAACTGTTTTTT.

This clonotype was recorded many times. The chain uses TRBV20-1 and TRBJ1-6; 7 nucleotides line up with TRBD1. CDR1 is DFQATT, CDR2 SNEGSKA, per germline (reference sequence). CDR3 size: 16 residues. Losses at the gene ends were 7 bases for V and 0 bases for J; bases not matched to a gene: 9. CDR3 sequence reads: CSVRDSRSSYNSPLHF. CDR3 nucleotide sequence: TGCAGTGTTAGGGACAGCCGGAGCTCCTATAATTCACCCCTCCACTTT.

This clonotype was detected many times. The chain combines TRBV5-4 with TRBJ2-1; 12 bases align to TRBD2. Germline values: CDR1 SGHNT, CDR2 YYREEE (reference sequence). There are 15 residues in the CDR3. Losses at the gene ends were 3 bases for V and 6 bases for J; bases not matched to a gene: 4. For the CDR3, the DNA is TGTGCCAGCAGCTCCAAGACTAGCGGGAGCAATGAGCAGTTCTTC. Encoded protein: CASSSKTSGSNEQFF.

This clonotype came up many times. The gene calls are TRBV4-1 and TRBJ2-7; D might be TRBD1 or TRBD2, each matching 5 bases. The germline V and J ends were trimmed by 0 bases and 1 base, with 13 bases remaining between them. The CDR3 length is 16 residues. Germline assignment: CDR1 MGHRA and CDR2 YSYEKL. This chain's CDR3 is CASSQDNNGASYEQYF. The DNA of the CDR3 is TGCGCCAGCAGCCAAGATAATAACGGGGCTTCCTACGAGCAGTACTTC.

This clonotype has a count of ten or more. CDR3 region: CSASRGKANTGELFF. Here the CDR3 DNA reads TGCAGTGCTAGTCGCGGGAAAGCGAACACCGGGGAGCTGTTTTTT. This chain links TRBV20-1 with TRBJ2-2, with D possibly being TRBD2 (6 bases). CDR1 and CDR2 (germline): DFQATT, SNEGSKA (reference sequence). The CDR3 is made up of 15 amino acids. Trimming shortened V by 3 bases and J by 0 bases, and 11 bases separated the two germline ends.

This clonotype appeared many times. The rearrangement joins TRBV2 to TRBJ2-7; D is ambiguous. V was clipped by 5 bases and J by 3 bases, with 11 bases between them. Germline lookup yields CDR1 SNHLY and CDR2 FYNNEI. The CDR3 consists of 13 residues. This CDR3 reads CASSTEMNYEQYF. The CDR3 DNA follows: TGTGCCAGCAGTACAGAGATGAACTACGAGCAGTACTTC.

The gene calls are TRBV6-2 or TRBV6-3 and TRBJ2-7, with 8 positions matching TRBD2. CDR1 and CDR2 from the germline V gene are MNHEY and SVGEGT. This CDR3 is 15 amino acids long. The V and J ends lost 0 bases and 2 bases, in that order; junction bases with no gene match: 3. This chain's CDR3 is CASSYSSGRAYEQYF. DNA for the CDR3: TGTGCCAGCAGTTACTCGAGCGGGAGAGCCTACGAGCAGTACTTC.

This clonotype was detected only a few times. A much larger clone differs from this one at a single base, so this may be a read error. V is TRBV12-3 or TRBV12-4 and J is TRBJ2-2, with D possibly being TRBD1 (5 bases). CDR3 length: 14 residues. Written as DNA, the CDR3 is TGTGCCAACAGTTTAATCCAGGGTTCCGGGGAGCTGTTTTTT. This codes for CANSLIQGSGELFF.

This clonotype was picked up many times. The chain couples TRBV6-1 to TRBJ2-5, with 9 bases identical to TRBD1. This CDR3 region has 16 residues. CDR1 and CDR2 from the germline V gene are MNHNS and SASEGT. The junction had 11 bases not matched to a gene; V was cut back by 6 bases and J by 3 bases. The CDR3 DNA follows: TGTGCCAGCAGCGGGGGGAGCGGGGACAGGGAAGAGACCCAGTACTTC. This codes for CASSGGSGDREETQYF.

This clonotype has ten or more counts. This rearrangement joins TRBV27 to TRBJ2-1; D unresolved. V was shortened by 4 bases and J by 8 bases, with 15 bases between the two germline ends. Germline loops: CDR1 MNHEY, CDR2 SMNVEV (reference sequence). The CDR3 sequence is 14 residues long. The CDR3 DNA is TGTGCCAGCAGTTGGGCTCGAGGTGGCTATGAGCAGTTCTTC. Translation: CASSWARGGYEQFF.

This chain uses TRBV19 with TRBJ1-1, with a possible D match to TRBD1 (6 bases). The CDR3 contains 15 residues. Trimming removed 1 base from V and 0 bases from J, with 9 bases in between. Germline V gene sequence: CDR1 LNHDA, CDR2 SQIVND (reference sequence). In DNA form, the CDR3 reads TGTGCCAGTAGTATAGCGGGGACATTGAACACTGAAGCTTTCTTT. Protein sequence: CASSIAGTLNTEAFF. Full variable domain (outside the CDR3, taken from reference TRBV19 and TRBJ1-1): DGGITQSPKYLFRKEGQNVTLSCEQNLNHDAMYWYRQDPGQGLRLIYYSQIVNDFQKGDIAEGYSVSREKKESFPLTVTSAQKNPTAFYLCASSIAGTLNTEAFFGQGTRLTVV.

This clonotype has ten or more counts. V gene TRBV12-3 or TRBV12-4 combines with J gene TRBJ1-5, with D hard to call. The V and J ends lost 5 bases and 0 bases respectively, with 8 bases between them. This CDR3 is built from 14 residues. The CDR3: CASSPSVSNQPQHF. In DNA, the CDR3 is TGTGCCAGCAGTCCCAGTGTTAGCAATCAGCCCCAGCATTTT.

In its sample, this clonotype was seen many times. This chain connects TRBV6-1 to TRBJ2-5, with D possibly TRBD2 on 7 matching bases. Trimming shortened V by 6 bases and J by 0 bases, and 11 bases separated the two germline ends. CDR3 length equals 14 residues. CDR1 is MNHNS, CDR2 SASEGT, per germline. CDR3 coding DNA: TGTGCCAGCAGGAGGGGGGGACACCAAGAGACCCAGTACTTC. Residues: CASRRGGHQETQYF.

This chain joins TRBV4-2 and TRBJ1-1; possibly TRBD1 for D (6 bases). CDR3 length equals 14 residues. Germline V gene lookup returns CDR1 LGHNA and CDR2 YNFKEQ. V lost 3 bases and J lost 5, with 13 bases in between. The CDR3 DNA is TGTGCCAGCAGCCAGAAGAGGGGGTGGACTGAAGCTTTCTTT. Translation gives CASSQKRGWTEAFF.

In this sample, this clonotype turned up many times. The chain uses TRBV20-1 and TRBJ2-3; the D is unclear. The CDR3 loop spans 14 amino acids. V lost 6 bases and J 2 bases, leaving 15 bases between the germline ends. Germline assignment: CDR1 DFQATT and CDR2 SNEGSKA (reference sequence). CDR3 region: CSATRATNTDTQYF. Written as DNA, the CDR3 is TGCAGTGCCACCCGGGCTACTAACACAGATACGCAGTATTTT.

This clonotype was observed a few times. The V gene is TRBV14, the J gene TRBJ2-1, with 10 nucleotides matching TRBD2. J lost 7 bases, V lost 1 base, and 7 bases had no gene match. Germline V CDR1 and CDR2: SGHDN, FVKESK. The length of the CDR3 is 16 residues. The CDR3 region is CASSQAVLAGRNEQFF. CDR3 nucleotides: TGTGCCAGCAGCCAAGCCGTACTAGCGGGAAGGAATGAGCAGTTCTTC.

This clonotype turned up a few times. The rearrangement links TRBV7-9 to TRBJ2-1, with D tentatively TRBD1 or TRBD2 (5 bases each). Per germline, CDR1 SEHNR and CDR2 FQNEAQ (reference sequence). V was pared by 1 base and J by 0 bases, with 10 bases between. This CDR3 contains 16 residues. CDR3 DNA sequence: TGTGCCAGCAGCTTAGAGGGGAGACACTCCTACAATGAGCAGTTCTTC. Translated, it gives CASSLEGRHSYNEQFF.